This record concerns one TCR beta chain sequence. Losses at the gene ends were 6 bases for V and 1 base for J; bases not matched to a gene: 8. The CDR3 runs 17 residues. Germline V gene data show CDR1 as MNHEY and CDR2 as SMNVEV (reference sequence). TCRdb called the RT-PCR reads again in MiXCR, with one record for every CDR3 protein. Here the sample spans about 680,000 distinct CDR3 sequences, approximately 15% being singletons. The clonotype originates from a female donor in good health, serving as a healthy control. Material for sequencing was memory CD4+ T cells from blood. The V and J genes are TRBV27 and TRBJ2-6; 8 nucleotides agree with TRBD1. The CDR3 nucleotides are TGTGCCAGCAGCGGACGGACAGGGAGATCTGGGGCCAACGTCCTGACTTTC. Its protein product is CASSGRTGRSGANVLTF.